This T cell receptor beta chain derives from a study of regulatory T cells in long-lasting Graves disease. Study-level results: Segments TRBV28, TRBJ1-2 and TRBJ2-5 showed preferential usage in persistent disease.

Turning to this clonotype: What it recognizes is unknown.

Researchers made TCR beta libraries by using iRepertoire HTBI primers and running Arm-PCR on CDR3 regions. In TCRdb, the multiplex PCR reads were re-called with MiXCR into one record per CDR3 protein. Among about 500,000 distinct CDR3 sequences listed, around 12% were seen once. The length of the CDR3 is 16 residues. CDR1 is MDHEN and CDR2 is SYDVKM in the germline V gene. V was shortened by 5 bases and J by 0 bases, with 11 bases between the two germline ends. Described time point: newly diagnosed GD, antithyroid drugs for less than 3 months. PBMC RNA served as the TCR library source. Graves' disease diagnoses used American Thyroid Association guidelines. The same specimen was also included in a second study, on T cells in Graves' hyperthyroidism and ophthalmopathy. That work states: Diagnoses used clinical symptoms, serum thyroxine and TRAb, thyroid ultrasound and orbital computed tomography. The primer set for the first-round RT-PCR of the TCR CDR3 was HTBI.

The source is a woman aged 25 to 39 with Graves disease. This chain joins TRBV28 and TRBJ2-6; D is unclear. The sample here was peripheral blood mononuclear cells (PBMCs), taken at new diagnosis, from a patient treated with antithyroid drugs. The CDR3 sequence: CASSSTEASGANVLTF. DNA of the CDR3: TGTGCCAGCAGTAGTACAGAGGCCTCTGGGGCCAACGTCCTGACTTTC.